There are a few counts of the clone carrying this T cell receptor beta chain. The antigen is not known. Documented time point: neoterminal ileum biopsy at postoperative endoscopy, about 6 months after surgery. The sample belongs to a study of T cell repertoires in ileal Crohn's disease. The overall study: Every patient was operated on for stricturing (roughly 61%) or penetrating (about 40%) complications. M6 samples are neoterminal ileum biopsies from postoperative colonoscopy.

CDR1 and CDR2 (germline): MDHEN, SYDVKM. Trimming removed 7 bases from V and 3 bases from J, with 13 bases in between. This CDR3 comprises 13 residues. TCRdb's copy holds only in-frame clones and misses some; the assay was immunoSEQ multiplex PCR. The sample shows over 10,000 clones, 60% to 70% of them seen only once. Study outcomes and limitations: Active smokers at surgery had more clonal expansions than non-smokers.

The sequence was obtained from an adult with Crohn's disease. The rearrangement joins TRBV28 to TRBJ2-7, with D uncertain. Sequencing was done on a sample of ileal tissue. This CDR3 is CASNLGPLYEQYF. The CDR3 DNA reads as TGTGCCAGCAACTTGGGCCCTCTCTACGAGCAGTACTTC.